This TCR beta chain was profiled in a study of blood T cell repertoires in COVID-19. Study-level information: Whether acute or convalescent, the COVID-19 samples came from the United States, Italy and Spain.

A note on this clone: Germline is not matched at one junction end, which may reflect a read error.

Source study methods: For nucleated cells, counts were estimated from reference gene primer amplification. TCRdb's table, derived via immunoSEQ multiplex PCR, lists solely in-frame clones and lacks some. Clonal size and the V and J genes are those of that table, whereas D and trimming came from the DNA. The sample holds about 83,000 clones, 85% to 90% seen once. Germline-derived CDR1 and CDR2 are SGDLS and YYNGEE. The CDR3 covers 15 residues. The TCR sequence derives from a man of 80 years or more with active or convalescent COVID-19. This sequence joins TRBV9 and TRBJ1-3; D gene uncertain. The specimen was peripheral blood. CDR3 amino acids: CASSVVEGSGNTIYF. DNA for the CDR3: TGTGCCAGCAGCGTAGTTGAGGGTTCTGGGAACACCATATATTTT.